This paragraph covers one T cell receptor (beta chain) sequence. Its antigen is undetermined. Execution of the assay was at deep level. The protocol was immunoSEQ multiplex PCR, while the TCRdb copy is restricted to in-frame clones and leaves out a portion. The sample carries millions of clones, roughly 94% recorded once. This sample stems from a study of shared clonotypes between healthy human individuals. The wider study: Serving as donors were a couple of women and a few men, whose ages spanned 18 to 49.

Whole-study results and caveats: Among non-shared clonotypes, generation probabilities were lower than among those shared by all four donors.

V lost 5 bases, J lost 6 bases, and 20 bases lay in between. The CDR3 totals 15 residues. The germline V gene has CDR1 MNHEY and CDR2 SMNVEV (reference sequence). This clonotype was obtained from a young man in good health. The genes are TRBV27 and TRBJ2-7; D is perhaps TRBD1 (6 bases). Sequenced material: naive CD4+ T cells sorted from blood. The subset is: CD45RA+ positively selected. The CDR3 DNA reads TGTGCCAGCAGTCATGGGCAGGGGCTCGGGTCCGAGCAGTACTTC. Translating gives CASSHGQGLGSEQYF.